This TCR beta chain was sequenced in a study of glioma-infiltrating T cells after dendritic cell vaccination. Across the study: Autologous tumor lysate was loaded overnight onto monocyte-derived dendritic cells grown seven days with IL-4 and GM-CSF.

Primers: 60 V beta forward and 13 J beta reverse. Profiled with immunoSEQ multiplex PCR; TCRdb holds only in-frame clones, not every one. Seen here are around 87,000 clones, around 83% observed once, and the top ten hold less than 7%. The CDR3 is 14 amino acids. V dropped 3 bases and J dropped 3; count of bases not matched to a gene: 2. Germline CDR1 and CDR2: SGHRS and YFSETQ. Stated time point: after dendritic cell vaccination, including at tumor progression/relapse. Patients had residual fresh-frozen tumor tissue and more than two years of survival data. The chain employs TRBV5-1 and TRBJ2-5, with 10 bases matching TRBD1. The sequencing used blood, collected after dendritic cell vaccination. The receptor was isolated from a human donor with glioblastoma. In nucleotides, the CDR3 is TGCGCCAGCAGCTACGGGACAGGGGAAGAGACCCAGTACTTC. It encodes CASSYGTGEETQYF.